This T cell receptor (beta chain) came from a study of T cell repertoires in cytomegalovirus infection. Study overall: CMV infection plus the matching HLA type was flagged by public TCR beta signatures. Study outcomes and limitations: In two of eight donors, the top clonotype was HLA-C-restricted CMV-specific. Totalled public TCR beta family frequency picked out people who carried CMV plus the relevant HLA.

In TCRdb, the reads were re-called with MiXCR into one record per CDR3 protein. Altogether under 600,000 distinct CDR3 sequences are present, more than 15% being singletons, with the ten largest covering more than 20%. This clonotype was recorded a few times. What it binds is not known. Trimming stripped 0 bases from V and 2 bases from J, with 17 bases between. Germline CDR1 reads MNHEY; CDR2 reads SVGAGI. This CDR3 has 17 amino acids. The rearrangement uses TRBV6-5 and TRBJ2-7; D might be TRBD1 (6 bases). The sequence was obtained from a human donor in good health (CMV status not recorded). Some clones in this sample may be carry-over from other donors' samples. Sequencing was performed on CD8+ T cells from PBMCs. The CDR3 DNA follows: TGTGCCAGCAGTTACTCGGTCCTAAACAGGGCTACCTACGAGCAGTACTTC. This gives the protein CASSYSVLNRATYEQYF.